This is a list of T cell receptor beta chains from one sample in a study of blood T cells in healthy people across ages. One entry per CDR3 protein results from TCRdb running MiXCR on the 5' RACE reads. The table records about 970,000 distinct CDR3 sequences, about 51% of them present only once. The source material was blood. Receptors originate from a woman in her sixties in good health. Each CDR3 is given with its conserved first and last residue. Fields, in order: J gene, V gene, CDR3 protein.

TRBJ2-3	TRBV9	CASSVVGGPRDTQYF
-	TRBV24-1	CATSDRRSGIEETQYF
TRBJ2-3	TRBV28	CASSLWGQGRNKKQYF
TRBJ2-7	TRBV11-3	CASSLEGKQYF
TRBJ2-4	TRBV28	CASSSPAEGWGDIQYF
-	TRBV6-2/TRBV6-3	CASRIPGTGMSEQYF
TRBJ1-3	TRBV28	CASKAGRTGLGNTIYF
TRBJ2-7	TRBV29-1	CSVGTSGNEQYF
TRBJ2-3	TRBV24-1	CATSDKTGSTDTQYF
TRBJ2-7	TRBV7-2	CASSFGQAEQYF
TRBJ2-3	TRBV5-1	CASSLTRGSLTDTQYF
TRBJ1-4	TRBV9	CASSVSSGQGEEKLFF
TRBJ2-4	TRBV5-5	CASSLEGVGLAKNIQYF
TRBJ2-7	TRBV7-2	CASSSSQFLEYEQYF
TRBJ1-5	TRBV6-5	CASRPRQGGNQPQHF
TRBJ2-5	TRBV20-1	CSARDQRLPQETQYF
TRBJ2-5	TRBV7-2	CASSYTGKETQYF
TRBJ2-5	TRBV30	CAWTRLAGVQETQYF
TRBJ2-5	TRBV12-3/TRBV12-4	CASRVRDRMYF
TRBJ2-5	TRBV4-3	CASSQGAVAVKRETQYF
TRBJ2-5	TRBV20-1	CSARDRIGRRETQYF
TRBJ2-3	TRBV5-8	CASSLIWEIDTQYF
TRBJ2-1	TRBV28	CASRPGQVRGEQFF
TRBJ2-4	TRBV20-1	CSAIREPAKNIQYF
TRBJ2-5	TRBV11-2	CASSLAGQVGTQYF
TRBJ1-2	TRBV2	CASSEGTAPGYTF
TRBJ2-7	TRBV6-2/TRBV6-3	CASSYHQVGYEQYF
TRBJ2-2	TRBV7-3	CASSLTSSSGIGELFF
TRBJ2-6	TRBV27	CASSPAFSTRSGANVLTF
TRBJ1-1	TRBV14	CASNQNTVTEAFF
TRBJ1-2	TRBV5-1	CASSLAPGQDYGYTF
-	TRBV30	CAWSRTTGVGLVDIQYF
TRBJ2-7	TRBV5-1	CASSLGGGAVVTSYEQYF
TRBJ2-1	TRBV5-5	CASSPLMGSALDNEQFF
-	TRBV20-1	CSARDLAGGAHEQYF
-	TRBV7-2	CASSRGFGNSGGRLETQYF
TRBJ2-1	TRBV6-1	CASSQEGGQFF
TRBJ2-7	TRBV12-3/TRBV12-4	CASNNDRARPQYF
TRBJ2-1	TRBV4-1	CASSQRRSAEQFF
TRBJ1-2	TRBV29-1	CSVEDVLRGGGYTF
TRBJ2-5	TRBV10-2	CASKVAGVEQYF
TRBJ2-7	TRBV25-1	CASRGVRVGEQYF
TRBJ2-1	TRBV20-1	CSVRRLLAGRSYNEQFF
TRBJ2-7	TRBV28	CASLARDRYEQYF
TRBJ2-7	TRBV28	CASSSPSGTSYEQYF
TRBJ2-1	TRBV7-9	CASSLGFTQPQATYNEQFF
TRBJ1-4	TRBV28	CASSFSLASFSNEKLFF
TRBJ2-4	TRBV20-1	CSAMRQGSLAKNIQYF
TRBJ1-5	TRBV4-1	CASSQVARTGAFLPQHF
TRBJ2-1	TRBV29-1	CSVVSASGSDEQFF
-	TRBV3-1	CASSGRAGETQYF
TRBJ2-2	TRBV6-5	CASSYAERGELFF
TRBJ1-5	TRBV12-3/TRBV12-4	CASSFRGYQPQHF
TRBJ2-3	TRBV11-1	CASSLALAVSDTQYF
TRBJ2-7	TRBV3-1	CASSLSGIPYEQYF
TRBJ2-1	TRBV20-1	CSAGIVDNEQFF
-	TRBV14	CASSQVSLFEQYF
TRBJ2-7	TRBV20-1	CSAPRTGDSYEQYF
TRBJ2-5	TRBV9	CASSPTGQRGRETQYF
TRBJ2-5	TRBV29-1	CSVDLGGPQETQYF